This T cell receptor beta chain was captured in a study of blood T cell repertoires in COVID-19. The wider study: Material from acute and convalescent COVID-19 was sourced from the United States, Italy and Spain.

Authors' data handling: Reference gene primer amplification in the assay estimated nucleated cell counts. The data were produced by immunoSEQ multiplex PCR, yet TCRdb's version contains in-frame clones alone and is incomplete. V and J calls and clone size are those listed in that table; D and trimming were worked out from the DNA. The data contain under 55,000 clones, approximately 80% of them singletons. Unmatched junction bases numbered 9, after V lost 7 bases and J lost 8 bases. The length of the CDR3 is 14 residues. Looked up from germline, CDR1 is ENHRY and CDR2 is SYGVKD. What was sequenced was peripheral blood. The TCR comes from a human donor in a cohort sampled during active COVID-19. V gene TRBV10-3 combines with J gene TRBJ1-2; 11 bases match TRBD1. The CDR3 coding sequence is TGTGCCATCACCGCGGGACAGGGGGGGGTAGGCTACACCTTC. Translation: CAITAGQGGVGYTF.